The 14 T cell receptor beta chains below were found in one sample sequenced in a study of T-cell reconstitution after alpha-beta-depleted transplantation in children. This sample's TCRbeta library carried unique molecular identifier barcodes. One entry per CDR3 protein, called by TCRdb with MiXCR from the PCR reads. Of approximately 300,000 distinct CDR3 sequences in the sample, approximately 10% are singletons; the top ten hold less than 25%. The sample in question was peripheral blood, obtained 180 days after TCRalphabeta/CD19-depleted stem cell transplant. The receptors stem from a male patient between 2 and 9 years old who had a stem cell transplant for chronic granulomatous disease, so the T cells may come from the graft donor.

There are many counts of this clonotype. CDR3 protein: CASSWLRGGLEAFF. CDR3 nucleotides: TGTGCCAGCAGCTGGCTGAGAGGAGGGCTCGAAGCTTTCTTT. V gene TRBV11-2 combines with J gene TRBJ1-1; no definite D call. V shed 4 bases and J shed 8 bases, with 17 bases lying between them. CDR1 and CDR2 from the germline V gene are SGHAT and FQNNGV. The CDR3 runs 14 residues.

This clonotype was recorded at least ten times. The chain has TRBV20-1 and TRBJ2-1, with 12 bases lining up with TRBD2. V lost 5 bases, J lost 8 bases, and 7 bases stayed unmatched. The CDR3 sequence is 14 residues long. Germline values: CDR1 DFQATT, CDR2 SNEGSKA (reference sequence). CDR3 sequence: CSAPRLAGDHEQFF. The CDR3 nucleotides read TGCAGTGCTCCCCGACTAGCGGGAGACCATGAGCAGTTCTTC.

The chain recombines TRBV7-3 with TRBJ2-2, with D uncertain. The germline V gene encodes CDR1 SGHTA and CDR2 FQGTGA. The ends were cut back, 2 bases at V and 4 bases at J, with 8 bases in the middle. This CDR3 contains 14 residues. CDR3 DNA: TGTGCCAGCAGCTTATTAAGGAGCACCGGGGAGCTGTTTTTT. The encoded protein is CASSLLRSTGELFF.

This clonotype has ten or more counts. The rearrangement uses TRBV20-1 and TRBJ1-5; D gene unclear. V gave up 6 bases and J gave up 3 bases, with 12 bases separating them. The CDR3 is 13 amino acids. The V gene's germline CDR1 is DFQATT and CDR2 SNEGSKA (reference sequence). The CDR3 protein is CSAKTKLNQPQHF. In DNA form, the CDR3 reads TGCAGTGCCAAAACCAAGCTCAATCAGCCCCAGCATTTT.

In its sample, this clonotype was seen many times. The chain uses TRBV15 and TRBJ2-1, with 8 bases identical to TRBD2. This CDR3 contains 16 residues. CDR1 and CDR2 from the germline V gene are LNHNV and YYDKDF (reference sequence). J was trimmed by 12 bases and V by 3 bases; bases with no gene match: 16. The CDR3 DNA is TGTGCCACCAGCAGTGGTAGTAGCGGGGTAACAATGAGGCAGTTCTTC. It translates to CATSSGSSGVTMRQFF.

This clonotype has only a few counts. The genes are TRBV12-5 and TRBJ2-5, with TRBD2 identical over 13 bases. This CDR3 is 19 amino acids long. Germline CDR1 LGHNT, CDR2 FRNRAP. The junction had 10 bases not matched to a gene; V was cut back by 1 base and J by 2 bases. CDR3 sequence reads: CASGLETGTSGKDQETQYF. CDR3 in DNA: TGTGCTAGTGGTTTGGAAACCGGGACTAGCGGGAAAGATCAAGAGACCCAGTACTTC.

This clonotype was seen many times. J is TRBJ1-1 and V is TRBV6-5, with D uncertain. V was trimmed by 5 bases and J by 7 bases, leaving 11 bases between them. Germline-derived CDR1 and CDR2 are MNHEY and SVGAGI. This CDR3 has 12 amino acids. CDR3 region: CASSRRMGEAFF. The DNA for the CDR3 is TGTGCCAGCAGTCGAAGGATGGGTGAAGCTTTCTTT.

In its sample, this clonotype was seen many times. The genes are TRBV7-3 and TRBJ2-1, with a weak D call TRBD1 (5 bases). CDR3 length: 14 amino acids. V shed 2 bases and J shed 7 bases, with 12 bases lying between them. Germline-derived CDR1 and CDR2 are SGHTA and FQGTGA. CDR3 residues: CASSLGTRDNEQFF. In nucleotides, the CDR3 is TGTGCCAGCAGCTTAGGTACCAGGGATAATGAGCAGTTCTTC.

This clonotype was recorded many times. The rearrangement links TRBV18 to TRBJ2-7, with D hard to call. Germline V gene data show CDR1 as KGHSH and CDR2 as LQKENI. This CDR3 comprises 13 residues. The germline V and J ends were trimmed by 2 bases and 3 bases, with 8 bases remaining between them. CDR3 in amino acids: CASSPAANYEQYF. The DNA for the CDR3 is TGTGCCAGCTCACCAGCGGCAAACTACGAGCAGTACTTC.

Only a few counts were recorded for this clonotype. The junction departs from the called germline gene at one end, perhaps through a read error. The chain uses TRBV19 and TRBJ2-3, with 10 positions matching TRBD1. CDR3 length: 17 residues. Germline assignment: CDR1 LNHDA and CDR2 SQIVND (reference sequence). CDR3 bases: TGTGCCAGTAGTAACCCAGGACAGGGGGGTTACACAGCTACGCAGTATTTT. Residues: CASSNPGQGGYTATQYF.

This clonotype was detected ten times or more. The genes are TRBV6-5 and TRBJ1-1; D perhaps matches TRBD1 (6 bases). CDR1 MNHEY and CDR2 SVGAGI come from the germline V gene. CDR3 size: 16 residues. V lost 0 bases and J lost 5, with 16 bases in between. In DNA, the CDR3 is TGTGCCAGCAGTTACTCGAGGCGAACAGGGAGGACTGAAGCTTTCTTT. Translated: CASSYSRRTGRTEAFF.

The sample holds many counts of this clonotype. The chain uses TRBV7-8 and TRBJ2-3; 12 positions agree with TRBD2. This CDR3 is built from 19 residues. Germline CDR1 SGHVS, CDR2 FQNEAQ. J was trimmed by 0 bases and V by 4 bases; bases with no gene match: 11. In nucleotides, the CDR3 is TGTGCCAGCAGCTCACCAACTAGCGGGGGGCTATCTAGCACAGATACGCAGTATTTT. Translating gives CASSSPTSGGLSSTDTQYF.

In its sample, this clonotype was seen many times. The chain couples TRBV29-1 to TRBJ2-3, with a possible D match to TRBD2 (5 bases). CDR3 length: 13 residues. CDR1 is SQVTM and CDR2 is ANQGSEA in the germline V gene. Trimming pared 4 bases from V and 3 bases from J, leaving 11 bases between. Written as DNA, the CDR3 is TGCAGCGTTGGGACTGAGTGGACAGATACGCAGTATTTT. Translated, it gives CSVGTEWTDTQYF.

This clonotype showed up many times. The V gene is TRBV10-3, the J gene TRBJ1-2; tentatively, D is TRBD1 (6 bases). Germline V lookup: CDR1 ENHRY, CDR2 SYGVKD. CDR3 length: 13 amino acids. V dropped 0 bases and J dropped 5 bases, with 7 bases sitting between them. The CDR3 loop is CAISESGQYGYTF. CDR3 nucleotide sequence: TGTGCCATCAGTGAGTCCGGACAGTATGGCTACACCTTC.